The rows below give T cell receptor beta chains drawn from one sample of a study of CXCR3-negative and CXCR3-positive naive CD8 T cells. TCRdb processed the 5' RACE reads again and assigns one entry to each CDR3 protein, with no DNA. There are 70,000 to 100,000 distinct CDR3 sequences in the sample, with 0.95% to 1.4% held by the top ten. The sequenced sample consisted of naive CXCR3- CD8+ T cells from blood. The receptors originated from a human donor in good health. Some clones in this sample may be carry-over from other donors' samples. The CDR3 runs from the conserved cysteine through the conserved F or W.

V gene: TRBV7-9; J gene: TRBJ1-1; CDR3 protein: CASSLAEAGKTEAFF
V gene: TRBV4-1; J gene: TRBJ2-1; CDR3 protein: CASSHWLAGTYNEQFF
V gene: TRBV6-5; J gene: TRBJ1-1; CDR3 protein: CASSYSAELNTEAFF
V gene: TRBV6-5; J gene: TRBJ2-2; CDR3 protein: CASSYPGGGAGELFF
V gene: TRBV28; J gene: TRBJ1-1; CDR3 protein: CASSLWSSGAGTEAFF
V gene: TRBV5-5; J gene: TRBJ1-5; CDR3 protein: CASSLQRQLNQPQHF
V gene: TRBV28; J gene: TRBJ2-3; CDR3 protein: CASSPPTDTQYF
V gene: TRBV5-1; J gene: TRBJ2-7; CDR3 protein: CASSLDGYEQYF
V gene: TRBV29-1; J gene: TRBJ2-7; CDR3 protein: CSVPTGGEQYF
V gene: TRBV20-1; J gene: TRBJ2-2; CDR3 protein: CSARGGFDTGELFF
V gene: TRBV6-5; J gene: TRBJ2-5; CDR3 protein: CASSYGGTQYF
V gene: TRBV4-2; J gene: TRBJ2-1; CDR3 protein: CASSQDTTPSEQFF
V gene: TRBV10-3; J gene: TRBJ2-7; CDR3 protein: CAISDQVTTYEQYF
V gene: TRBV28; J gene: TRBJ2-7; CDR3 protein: CASSFVRDSYEQYF
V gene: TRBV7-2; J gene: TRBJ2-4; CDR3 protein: CASSFGAEYINIQYF
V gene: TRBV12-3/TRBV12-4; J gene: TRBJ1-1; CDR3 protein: CASSLYRAEAFF
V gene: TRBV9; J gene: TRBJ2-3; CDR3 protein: CASSSWATDTQYF
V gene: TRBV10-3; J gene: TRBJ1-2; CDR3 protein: CAISESDGNLYGYTF
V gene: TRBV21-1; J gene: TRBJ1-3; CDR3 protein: CASSHPGPSKGNTIYF
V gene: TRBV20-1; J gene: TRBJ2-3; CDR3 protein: CSAYTGGPSTDTQYF